This T cell receptor (beta chain) was sequenced for a study of CD8 T cells in Susac syndrome. The authors reverse transcribed about 0.5 to 1 ug RNA with random hexamers. Across 54 Vbeta and 13 Jbeta, immunoSEQ multiplex PCR amplified TCR beta CDR3. TCRdb analysed the immunoSEQ multiplex PCR reads with MiXCR anew, one entry per CDR3 protein. The table records 100,000 or so distinct CDR3 sequences, around 90% of them present only once. CD8+ and CD4+ T cells from blood underwent TCR beta sequencing. Looked up from germline, CDR1 is SGDLS and CDR2 is YYNGEE. The V end lost 2 bases, the J end lost 4 bases, and 12 bases lay between the germline ends. The CDR3 extends over 14 amino acids.

The source material was CD8+ T cells from PBMCs. The V and J genes are TRBV9 and TRBJ2-5; D is ambiguous. This clonotype was sampled from a human donor in good health. CDR3 sequence (DNA): TGTGCCAGCAGCGTTTCCCCTCAAGGAGAGACCCAGTACTTC. This translates into CASSVSPQGETQYF.